The 7 T cell receptor beta chains in this list originate from one sample, sequenced in a study of T cell clones after liver transplantation. TCRdb keeps only in-frame clones here, not all; method: immunoSEQ multiplex PCR. The sample shows more than 95,000 clones, approximately 78% of them seen only once. The sample here was CD4+ T cells from blood, taken before liver transplant. These receptors all come from a human donor who received a liver transplant.

The V call is TRBV28, the J call TRBJ1-2, with D maybe TRBD1 (6 bases). V was cut by 6 bases and J by 2 bases, with 13 bases left in between. CDR3 length: 14 residues. Germline CDR1 is MDHEN and CDR2 is SYDVKM. The CDR3 spells CASRPQGPNYGYTF. The CDR3 nucleotides read TGTGCCAGCAGACCACAGGGTCCCAACTATGGCTACACCTTC.

The gene calls are TRBV19 and TRBJ1-1; D is undetermined. With 3 bases removed from V and 2 bases from J, the gap between germline ends came to 7 bases. CDR1 and CDR2 from the germline V gene are LNHDA and SQIVND (reference sequence). This CDR3 is built from 13 residues. This CDR3 is CASSMERNTEAFF. DNA of the CDR3: TGTGCCAGTAGTATGGAGAGAAACACTGAAGCTTTCTTT.

The chain employs TRBV7-2 and TRBJ1-1; no clear D gene. This CDR3 region has 13 residues. V shed 6 bases and J shed 0 bases, with 8 bases lying between them. The germline V gene has CDR1 SGHTA and CDR2 FQGNSA. This CDR3 reads CASSSNMNTEAFF. The CDR3 DNA is TGTGCCAGCAGTTCTAACATGAACACTGAAGCTTTCTTT.

The V gene is TRBV5-4, the J gene TRBJ2-7; a weak D match, TRBD2 (7 bases). The CDR3 covers 13 residues. CDR1 SGHNT and CDR2 YYREEE come from the germline V gene (reference sequence). Trimming removed 2 bases at V and 6 bases at J, with 12 bases between. Here the CDR3 reads CASSFGGGVEQYF. In DNA form, the CDR3 reads TGTGCCAGCAGCTTTGGAGGGGGGGTCGAGCAGTACTTC.

The CDR3 reads CASSSRDEGRSGYTF. The CDR3 DNA reads TGTGCCAGCAGTTCCCGGGATGAGGGAAGGTCTGGCTACACCTTC. The rearrangement links TRBV6-6 to TRBJ1-2; D not resolved. The CDR3 contains 15 residues. Germline V CDR1 and CDR2: MNHNY, SVGAGI (reference sequence). V lost 4 bases and J 7 bases, leaving 19 bases between the germline ends.

V gene TRBV13 combines with J gene TRBJ1-1; D is possibly TRBD1 (6 bases). The CDR3 loop spans 17 amino acids. Germline-derived CDR1 and CDR2 are PRHDT and FYEKMQ (reference sequence). Trimming left V 8 bases short and J 2 bases short, with 24 bases between. The CDR3, as DNA: TGTGCCAGCCATCTGCCGGGGGGACAAGGGCGTAACACTGAAGCTTTCTTT. As protein: CASHLPGGQGRNTEAFF.

This rearrangement joins TRBV5-4 to TRBJ2-1, with 10 bases fitting TRBD2. Germline V lookup: CDR1 SGHNT, CDR2 YYREEE (reference sequence). This CDR3 region has 15 residues. J lost 4 bases, V lost 4 bases, and 5 bases had no gene match. In DNA form, the CDR3 reads TGTGCCAGCAGCGACGGGACTAGCGATTACAATGAGCAGTTCTTC. Encoded protein: CASSDGTSDYNEQFF.